The 24 T cell receptor beta chains in this list originate from one sample, sequenced in a study of blood T cell repertoires in COVID-19. Profiled with immunoSEQ multiplex PCR; TCRdb holds only in-frame clones, not every one. Here the sample spans 130,000 to 150,000 clones, about 84% being singletons. The material sequenced was peripheral blood. All receptors come from a man in his sixties with active or convalescent COVID-19.

The chain uses TRBV2 and TRBJ2-5; no reliable D call. Germline values: CDR1 SNHLY, CDR2 FYNNEI. The CDR3 totals 13 residues. Trimming removed 5 bases from V and 1 base from J, with 8 bases in between. Written as DNA, the CDR3 is TGTGCCAGCAGTTCGACTGGCCAAGAGACCCAGTACTTC. It specifies CASSSTGQETQYF.

A few counts support this clone. The rearrangement uses TRBV6-2 or TRBV6-3 and TRBJ1-2; possibly TRBD1 for D (5 bases). The ends were cut back, 0 bases at V and 8 bases at J, with 16 bases in the middle. Germline V gene sequence: CDR1 MNHEY, CDR2 SVGEGT. CDR3 length equals 15 residues. This chain's CDR3 is CASSYSRGTVSGYTF. CDR3 nucleotide sequence: TGTGCCAGCAGTTACTCGCGGGGGACGGTCTCCGGCTACACCTTC.

The chain uses TRBV5-4 and TRBJ1-5; D might be TRBD1 (5 bases). Germline V gives CDR1 SGHNT, CDR2 YYREEE (reference sequence). CDR3 length: 13 amino acids. With 6 bases removed from V and 5 bases from J, the gap between germline ends came to 12 bases. CDR3 region: CASTNTGDQPQHF. The CDR3 region has the DNA TGTGCCAGCACCAATACGGGGGATCAGCCCCAGCATTTT.

The chain carries TRBV9 and TRBJ1-4; the match to TRBD1 covers 9 bases. The CDR3 is made up of 16 amino acids. Germline-derived CDR1 and CDR2 are SGDLS and YYNGEE. V gave up 3 bases and J gave up 5 bases; unmatched junction bases: 8. The CDR3 protein is CASSARTGALNEKLFF. The CDR3 DNA is TGTGCCAGCAGCGCCAGGACAGGGGCGTTGAATGAAAAACTGTTTTTT.

V usage is TRBV29-1 and J usage is TRBJ1-1; 9 nucleotides align to TRBD1. With V trimmed by 3 bases and J by 1 base, 0 bases remained unmatched. This CDR3 comprises 13 residues. Germline CDR1 and CDR2: SQVTM and ANQGSEA. This CDR3 reads CSVEDRGNTEAFF. CDR3 nucleotide sequence: TGCAGCGTTGAGGACAGGGGGAACACTGAAGCTTTCTTT.

V and J are TRBV28 and TRBJ1-3, with 9 bases identical to TRBD1. Germline lookup yields CDR1 MDHEN and CDR2 SYDVKM. V was clipped by 7 bases and J by 1 base; unmatched bases: 2. This CDR3 spans 14 amino acids. CDR3 sequence: CASTDRGSGNTIYF. CDR3 nucleotide sequence: TGTGCCAGCACCGACAGGGGGTCTGGAAACACCATATATTTT.

The rearrangement uses TRBV5-1 and TRBJ2-5; weak D call: TRBD1 (6 bases). This CDR3 comprises 15 residues. Germline V gives CDR1 SGHRS, CDR2 YFSETQ. V lost 0 bases, J lost 1 base, and 10 bases lay in between. CDR3 region: CASSLGGTPQETQYF. CDR3 sequence (DNA): TGCGCCAGCAGCTTGGGAGGGACACCCCAAGAGACCCAGTACTTC.

With respect to this clone: Relative to the germline gene, one junction end is altered; a read error may explain this. J is TRBJ2-7 and V is TRBV3-1 (or the pseudogene TRBV3-2); maybe TRBD2 (5 bases). CDR1 and CDR2 from the germline V gene are LGHDT and YNNKEL (reference sequence). There are 11 residues in the CDR3. The CDR3 nucleotides read TGTGCCAGCAGCCAAGCGTTAGCGCCGGAGTTC. Protein sequence: CASSQALAPEF.

V usage is TRBV7-3 and J usage is TRBJ2-2; 7 nucleotides align to TRBD1. The ends lost 5 bases at V and 5 bases at J; junction bases unmatched: 8. The CDR3 sequence is 15 residues long. Germline V gene sequence: CDR1 SGHTA, CDR2 FQGTGA. The CDR3 loop is CASSRTGVRTGELFF. CDR3 bases: TGTGCCAGCAGCCGGACAGGAGTAAGGACCGGGGAGCTGTTTTTT.

The rearrangement links TRBV5-4 to TRBJ1-3; weak D call: TRBD1 (5 bases). Germline V gene data show CDR1 as SGHNT and CDR2 as YYREEE (reference sequence). This CDR3 contains 13 residues. V lost 4 bases to trimming and J lost 5 bases, with 10 bases between them. The CDR3 sequence: CASSPGARNTIYF. The CDR3 DNA reads TGTGCCAGCAGCCCTGGGGCCAGAAACACCATATATTTT. The whole variable domain, filled in from reference TRBV5-4 and TRBJ1-3, reads ETGVTQSPTHLIKTRGQQVTLRCSSQSGHNTVSWYQQALGQGPQFIFQYYREEENGRGNFPPRFSGLQFPNYSSELNVNALELDDSALYLCASSPGARNTIYFGEGSWLTVV.

This clone was picked up many times. The V call is TRBV18, the J call TRBJ1-1; perhaps TRBD1 as D (5 bases). Germline V lookup: CDR1 KGHSH, CDR2 LQKENI. CDR3 size: 13 residues. Trimming removed 8 bases at V and 6 bases at J, with 16 bases between. Written as DNA, the CDR3 is TGTGCCAGCGCGACAGTATCGAAGGCTGAAGCTTTCTTT. It codes for CASATVSKAEAFF. Full variable domain (rest looked up from reference TRBV18 and TRBJ1-1): NAGVMQNPRHLVRRRGQEARLRCSPMKGHSHVYWYRQLPEEGLKFMVYLQKENIIDESGMPKERFSAEFPKEGPSILRIQQVVRGDSAAYFCASATVSKAEAFFGQGTRLTVV.

The chain links TRBV6-5 to TRBJ2-5; tentative D call: TRBD1 (6 bases). Germline V lookup: CDR1 MNHEY, CDR2 SVGAGI. The CDR3 covers 16 residues. V shed 4 bases and J shed 5 bases, with 20 bases lying between them. CDR3 sequence reads: CASSFDWSQGTETQYF. The CDR3 nucleotides read TGTGCCAGCAGTTTCGACTGGTCCCAGGGGACGGAGACCCAGTACTTC.

The table lists this clone with a count of one. The gene calls are TRBV5-4 and TRBJ1-1, with 7 bases lining up with TRBD1. Germline V gene sequence: CDR1 SGHNT, CDR2 YYREEE (reference sequence). V lost 4 bases, J lost 12 bases, and 9 bases stayed unmatched. The CDR3 length is 12 residues. CDR3 nucleotide sequence: TGTGCCAGCAGCCCCCTGACAGGGAAAACTTTCTTT. Protein sequence: CASSPLTGKTFF.

The chain employs TRBV27 and TRBJ2-6; D remains ambiguous. There are 14 residues in the CDR3. V lost 3 bases to trimming and J lost 0 bases, with 3 bases between them. Germline CDR1 is MNHEY and CDR2 is SMNVEV (reference sequence). The CDR3 sequence: CASSFSSGANVLTF. As DNA, the CDR3 is TGTGCCAGCAGTTTTAGCTCTGGGGCCAACGTCCTGACTTTC.

The chain links TRBV19 to TRBJ2-2; 7 bases align to TRBD1. CDR3 size: 14 residues. Germline V CDR1 and CDR2: LNHDA, SQIVND (reference sequence). V dropped 6 bases and J dropped 3; count of bases not matched to a gene: 4. CDR3 bases: TGTGCCAGTAGGGCAGGGGGTTACACCGGGGAGCTGTTTTTT. It encodes CASRAGGYTGELFF.

This clone was counted a few times. The rearrangement uses TRBV2 and TRBJ2-7, with a weak D call TRBD2 (5 bases). V was clipped by 7 bases and J by 5 bases, with 18 bases between them. Germline V gene sequence: CDR1 SNHLY, CDR2 FYNNEI. The CDR3 spans 14 residues. CDR3 sequence (DNA): TGTGCCAGCAACGATCTGGAGGTTGACGACGAGCAGTACTTC. It specifies CASNDLEVDDEQYF.

The chain joins TRBV5-1 to TRBJ1-1, with 7 bases identical to TRBD1. CDR1 and CDR2 (germline): SGHRS, YFSETQ. V shed 4 bases, J shed 6 bases, and the junction held 6 bases outside the gene matches. This CDR3 region has 13 residues. CDR3 residues: CASSLGQISEAFF. In DNA form, the CDR3 reads TGCGCCAGCAGCCTGGGACAGATTTCTGAAGCTTTCTTT.

A single count supports this clone. This chain connects TRBV28 to TRBJ2-7, with 9 bases identical to TRBD1. The V segment lost 5 bases and the J segment 4 bases; nucleotides outside the gene matches: 9. This CDR3 spans 15 amino acids. In germline, CDR1 is MDHEN, CDR2 SYDVKM. In DNA, the CDR3 is TGTGCCAGCAGTCCCTCATACAGGGGGCTGTACGAGCAGTACTTC. The encoded protein is CASSPSYRGLYEQYF.

The chain joins TRBV6-1 to TRBJ1-2; a possible D gene is TRBD1 (6 bases). This CDR3 region has 13 residues. Per germline, CDR1 MNHNS and CDR2 SASEGT. Trimming stripped 2 bases from V and 4 bases from J, with 8 bases between. CDR3 bases: TGTGCCAGCAGTGAATCAGGGGCCTATGGCTACACCTTC. Amino acid sequence: CASSESGAYGYTF.

The genes are TRBV28 and TRBJ1-2; 9 bases agree with TRBD1. The CDR3 consists of 13 residues. Germline V gene lookup returns CDR1 MDHEN and CDR2 SYDVKM. The J segment lost 7 bases and the V segment lost 4 bases, leaving 4 bases of the junction unmatched. DNA for the CDR3: TGTGCCAGCAGTTGGGACAGGGCGAGTGGCTACACCTTC. Translated, it gives CASSWDRASGYTF.

The chain links TRBV4-1 to TRBJ2-6; no clear D gene. CDR3 length: 14 residues. The germline gives CDR1 MGHRA, CDR2 YSYEKL. Trimming pared 0 bases from V and 3 bases from J, leaving 3 bases between. The CDR3 nucleotides are TGCGCCAGCAGCCAAGATAGTGGGGCCAACGTCCTGACTTTC. Translation gives CASSQDSGANVLTF.

This chain uses TRBV10-3 with TRBJ2-2; D might be TRBD2 (5 bases). V lost 8 bases and J 1 base, leaving 14 bases between the germline ends. Germline V gene data show CDR1 as ENHRY and CDR2 as SYGVKD. The CDR3 totals 15 residues. As DNA, the CDR3 is TGTGCCATCGGGGAGCCAGGCCTGAACACCGGGGAGCTGTTTTTT. It encodes CAIGEPGLNTGELFF.

The chain's CDR3 is CASSSGFNEQFF. CDR3 DNA sequence: TGTGCCAGCAGCTCAGGTTTCAATGAGCAGTTCTTC. The V call is TRBV7-6, the J call TRBJ2-1; no definite D call. The CDR3 length is 12 residues. V shed 4 bases and J shed 6 bases, with 7 bases lying between them. Germline CDR1 and CDR2: SGHVS and FNYEAQ.

The table lists this clone with a few counts. The rearrangement links TRBV28 to TRBJ2-3, with 16 positions matching TRBD2. Germline-derived CDR1 and CDR2 are MDHEN and SYDVKM. The junction had 7 bases not matched to a gene; V was cut back by 6 bases and J by 4 bases. This CDR3 has 17 residues. CDR3 coding DNA: TGTGCCAGCAGCCCACCGGGACTAGCGGGAGGGCCAGATACGCAGTATTTT. It is translated as CASSPPGLAGGPDTQYF.